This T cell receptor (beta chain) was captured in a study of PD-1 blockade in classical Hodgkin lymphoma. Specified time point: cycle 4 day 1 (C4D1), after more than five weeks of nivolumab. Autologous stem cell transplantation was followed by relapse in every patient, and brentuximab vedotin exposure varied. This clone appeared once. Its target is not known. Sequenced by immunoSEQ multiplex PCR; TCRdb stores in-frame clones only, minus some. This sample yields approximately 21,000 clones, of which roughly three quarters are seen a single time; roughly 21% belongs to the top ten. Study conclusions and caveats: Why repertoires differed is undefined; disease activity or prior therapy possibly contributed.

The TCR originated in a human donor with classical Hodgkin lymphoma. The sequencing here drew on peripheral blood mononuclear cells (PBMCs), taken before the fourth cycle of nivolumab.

Written as DNA, the CDR3 is TGTGCCAGCAGCCACCGACTAGTATGGGGCTCCTACAATGAGCAGTTCTTC. Translating it yields CASSHRLVWGSYNEQFF. This chain uses TRBV14 with TRBJ2-1; D might be TRBD2 (6 bases). The V gene lost 3 bases and the J gene lost 0 bases, with 15 bases spanning the gap. This CDR3 has 17 amino acids. Germline loops: CDR1 SGHDN, CDR2 FVKESK. The entire variable domain, with the rest obtained from reference TRBV14 and TRBJ2-1, is as follows: EAGVTQFPSHSVIEKGQTVTLRCDPISGHDNLYWYRRVMGKEIKFLLHFVKESKQDESGMPNNRFLAERTGGTYSTLKVQPAELEDSGVYFCASSHRLVWGSYNEQFFGPGTRLTVL.